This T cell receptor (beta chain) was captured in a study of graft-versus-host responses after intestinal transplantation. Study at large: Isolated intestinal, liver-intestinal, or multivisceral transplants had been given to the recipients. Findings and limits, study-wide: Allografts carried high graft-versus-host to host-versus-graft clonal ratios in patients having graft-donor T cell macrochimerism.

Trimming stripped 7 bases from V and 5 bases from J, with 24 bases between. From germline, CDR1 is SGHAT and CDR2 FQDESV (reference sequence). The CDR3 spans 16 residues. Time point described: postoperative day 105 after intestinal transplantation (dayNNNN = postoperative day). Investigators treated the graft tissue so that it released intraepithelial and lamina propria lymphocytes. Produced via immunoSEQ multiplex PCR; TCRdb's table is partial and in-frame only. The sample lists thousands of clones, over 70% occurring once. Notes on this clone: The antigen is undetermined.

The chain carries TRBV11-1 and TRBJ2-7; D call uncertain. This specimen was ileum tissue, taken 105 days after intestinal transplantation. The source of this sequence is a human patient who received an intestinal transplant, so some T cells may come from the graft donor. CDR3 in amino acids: CASTWSASTLTNEQYF. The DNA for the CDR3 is TGTGCCAGCACTTGGTCCGCGTCTACCCTCACCAACGAGCAGTACTTC.